This TCR beta chain was sequenced during a study of OX40 agonist ivuxolimab in advanced cancers. Looking at the study overall: Eligibility admitted prior anti-PD-1, anti-PD-L1 or anti-CTLA-4 therapy; about 40% had some. Three patients, one with hepatocellular carcinoma and two with cutaneous melanoma, responded partially. Whole-study results and caveats: Researchers did not establish what antigens the expanded peripheral T cells target.

This clone came up once. Its antigen is undetermined. Some clones are missing from TCRdb's copy, which holds only in-frame ones; the method was immunoSEQ multiplex PCR. Among about 30,000 clones listed, 75% to 85% were seen once. The CDR3 sequence is 14 residues long. Trimming removed 6 bases from V and 3 bases from J; junction bases left unmatched: 2. Germline V lookup: CDR1 LNHDA, CDR2 SQIVND (reference sequence). The sequence derives from an adult with an advanced solid tumor such as melanoma, head and neck, liver or kidney cancer. The rearrangement uses TRBV19 and TRBJ2-2; TRBD1 agrees at 9 bases. This sample comprised CD4+ or CD8+ T cells sorted from blood, obtained in a trial of the OX40 agonist ivuxolimab. CDR3 nucleotide sequence: TGTGCCAGTAGGTGGACAGGGGACACCGGGGAGCTGTTTTTT. Its protein is CASRWTGDTGELFF.